Below, one T cell receptor beta chain is given with its context. What this receptor recognizes is not known. No quality values exist for individual bases; no much larger clone is one base distant. The sample comes from a study of T cell repertoires in cytomegalovirus infection (dated by TCRdb to between 2018 and 2021). Background for the entire study: Donor HLA type was relevant to the analysis, because carriage of CMV infection together with the matching HLA type was indicated by public TCR beta signatures.

Overall study outcomes, separate from this receptor: In both this cohort and an independent roughly 330-donor cohort, the cumulative frequency of public TCR beta family members distinguished carriers of CMV infection plus the relevant HLA type. The ex vivo response was dominated by HLA-C-restricted CMV-specific TCR beta clonotypes, and the single most frequent clonotype in two of eight donors was supplied by these HLA-C-restricted clonotypes.

V trim: 6 bases; J trim: 6 bases; unmatched bases: 5. The CDR3 has 15 amino acids, counting the end cysteine and phenylalanine. Of the read, only the CDR3 DNA is kept; its 45 bases are in frame from base 1. Data came from an Illumina HiSeq 1500. TCRdb handled the public reads itself, with Q25 trimming in fastp and clone calling in MiXCR, and kept productive beta chains. Records with the same CDR3 protein are collapsed into one entry carrying the most frequent genes and DNA. Across this sample there are 200,000 to 300,000 distinct CDR3 sequences, with 9.1% seen only once. The ten top clones hold over 12% of the sample.

In this chain, TRBV12-3 or TRBV12-4 is recombined with TRBJ2-3; 14 of the junction bases match TRBD2. The specimen was PBMCs. The clonotype originates from a human donor in good health (CMV status not recorded). Some clones in this sample may be carry-over from other donors' samples. The CDR3 sequence is CASRGTSGRLDTQYF. The DNA sequence is given as TGTGCCAGCAGAGGGACTAGCGGGAGACTTGATACGCAGTATTTT.